The present T cell receptor (beta chain) was sequenced within a study of blood T cell repertoires in COVID-19. The repertoire was sequenced with immunoSEQ multiplex PCR; TCRdb's copy has only in-frame clones and lacks some. Of 140,000 to 150,000 clones listed, over 80% were seen once; the top ten hold more than 4.5%. Deletions cut 6 bases from V and 5 bases from J, with 17 bases between. The V gene's germline CDR1 is LNHDA and CDR2 SQIVND (reference sequence). The CDR3 runs 15 residues. The sample consisted of PBMCs or T cells enriched from blood (not recorded which). The origin of this receptor is a woman aged 45 to 65 who had been exposed to COVID-19. This chain connects TRBV19 to TRBJ2-1, with D perhaps TRBD2 (5 bases). The CDR3: CASRPSSTAHNEQFF. CDR3 sequence (DNA): TGTGCCAGTAGGCCATCTAGCACTGCCCACAATGAGCAGTTCTTC.